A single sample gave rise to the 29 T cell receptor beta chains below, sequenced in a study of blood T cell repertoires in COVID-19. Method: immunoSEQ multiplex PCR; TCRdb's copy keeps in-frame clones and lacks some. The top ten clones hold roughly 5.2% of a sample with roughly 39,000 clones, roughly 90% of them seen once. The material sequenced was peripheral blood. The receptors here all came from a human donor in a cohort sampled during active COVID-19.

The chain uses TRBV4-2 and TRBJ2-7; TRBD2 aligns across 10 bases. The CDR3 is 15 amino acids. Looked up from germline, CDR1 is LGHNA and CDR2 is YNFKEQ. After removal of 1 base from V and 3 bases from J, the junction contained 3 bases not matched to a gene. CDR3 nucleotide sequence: TGTGCCAGCAGCCAAGCGCTAGCGGGGGTCTACGAGCAGTACTTC. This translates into CASSQALAGVYEQYF.

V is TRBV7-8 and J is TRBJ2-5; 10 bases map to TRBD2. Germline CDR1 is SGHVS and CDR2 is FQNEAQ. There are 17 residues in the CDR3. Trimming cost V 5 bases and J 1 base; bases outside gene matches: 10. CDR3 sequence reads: CASSHYIAGGRQETQYF. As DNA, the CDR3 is TGTGCCAGCAGCCATTACATAGCGGGGGGTCGCCAAGAGACCCAGTACTTC.

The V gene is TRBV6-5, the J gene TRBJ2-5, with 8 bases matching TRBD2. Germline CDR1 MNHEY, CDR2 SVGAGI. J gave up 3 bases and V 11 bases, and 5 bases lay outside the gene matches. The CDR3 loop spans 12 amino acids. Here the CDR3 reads CASSGGEETQYF. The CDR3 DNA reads TGTGCCTCGAGCGGGGGAGAAGAGACCCAGTACTTC.

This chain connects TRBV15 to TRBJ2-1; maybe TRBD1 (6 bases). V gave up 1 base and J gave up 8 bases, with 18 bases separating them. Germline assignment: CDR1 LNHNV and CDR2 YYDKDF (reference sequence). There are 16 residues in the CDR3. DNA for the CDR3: TGTGCCACCAGCAGAGTGGTAACAGGGAAGGTTGATGAGCAGTTCTTC. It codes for CATSRVVTGKVDEQFF.

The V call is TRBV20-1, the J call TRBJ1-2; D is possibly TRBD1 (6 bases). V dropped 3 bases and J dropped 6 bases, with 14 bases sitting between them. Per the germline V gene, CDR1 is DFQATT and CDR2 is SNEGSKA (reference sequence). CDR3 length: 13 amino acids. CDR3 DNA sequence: TGCAGTGCTAGTCAGGGGAGTGGAAATGGCTACACCTTC. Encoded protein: CSASQGSGNGYTF.

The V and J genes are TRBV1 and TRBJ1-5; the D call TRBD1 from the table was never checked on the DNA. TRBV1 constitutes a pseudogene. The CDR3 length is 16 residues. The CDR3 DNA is TGCACCAGCAGCGAAAAAAGAACAGGTAGCAATCAGCCCCAGCATTTT. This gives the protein CTSSEKRTGSNQPQHF.

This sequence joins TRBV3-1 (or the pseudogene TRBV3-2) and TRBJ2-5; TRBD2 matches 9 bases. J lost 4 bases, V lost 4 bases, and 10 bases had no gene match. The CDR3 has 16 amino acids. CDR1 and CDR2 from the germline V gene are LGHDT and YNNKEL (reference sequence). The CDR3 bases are TGTGCCAGCAGCCGTCCTTCGGCGGGGGGGCGAGAGACCCAGTACTTC. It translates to CASSRPSAGGRETQYF.

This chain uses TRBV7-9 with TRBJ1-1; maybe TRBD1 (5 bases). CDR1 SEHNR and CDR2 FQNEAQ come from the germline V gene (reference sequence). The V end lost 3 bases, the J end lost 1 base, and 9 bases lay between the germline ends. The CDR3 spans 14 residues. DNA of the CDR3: TGTGCCAGCAGCTTCCACACAGGGAACACTGAAGCTTTCTTT. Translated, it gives CASSFHTGNTEAFF.

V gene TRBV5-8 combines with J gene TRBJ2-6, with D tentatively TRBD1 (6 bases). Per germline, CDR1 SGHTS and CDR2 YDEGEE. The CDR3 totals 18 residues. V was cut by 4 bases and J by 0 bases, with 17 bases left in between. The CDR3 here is CASSAWDTLSSGANVLTF. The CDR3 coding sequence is TGTGCCAGCAGCGCCTGGGACACGTTAAGCTCTGGGGCCAACGTCCTGACTTTC.

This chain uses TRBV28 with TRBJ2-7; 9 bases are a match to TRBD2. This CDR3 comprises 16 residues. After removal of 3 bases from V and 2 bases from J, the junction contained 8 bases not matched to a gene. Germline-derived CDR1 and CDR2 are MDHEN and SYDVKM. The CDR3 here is CASSFISGGLTYEQYF. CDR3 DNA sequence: TGTGCCAGCAGTTTTATTAGCGGGGGCTTAACCTACGAGCAGTACTTC.

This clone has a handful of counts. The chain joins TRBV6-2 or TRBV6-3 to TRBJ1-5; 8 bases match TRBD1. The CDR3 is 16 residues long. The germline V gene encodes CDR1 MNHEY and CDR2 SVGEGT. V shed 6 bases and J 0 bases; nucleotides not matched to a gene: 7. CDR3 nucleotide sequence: TGTGCCAGCAGCCGCCGGACAGGGCATAGCAATCAGCCCCAGCATTTT. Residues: CASSRRTGHSNQPQHF.

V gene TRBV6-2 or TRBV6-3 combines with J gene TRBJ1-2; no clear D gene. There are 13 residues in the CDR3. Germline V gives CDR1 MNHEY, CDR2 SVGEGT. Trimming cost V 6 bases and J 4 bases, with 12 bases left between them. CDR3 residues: CASSWEMGYGYTF. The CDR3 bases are TGTGCCAGCAGCTGGGAGATGGGCTATGGCTACACCTTC.

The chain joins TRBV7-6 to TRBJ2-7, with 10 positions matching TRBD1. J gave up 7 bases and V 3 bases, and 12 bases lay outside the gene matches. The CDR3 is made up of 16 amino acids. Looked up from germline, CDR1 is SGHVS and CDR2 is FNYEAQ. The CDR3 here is CASSFGRDRGRVEQYF. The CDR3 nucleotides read TGTGCCAGCAGCTTCGGGCGGGACAGGGGAAGGGTTGAGCAGTACTTC.

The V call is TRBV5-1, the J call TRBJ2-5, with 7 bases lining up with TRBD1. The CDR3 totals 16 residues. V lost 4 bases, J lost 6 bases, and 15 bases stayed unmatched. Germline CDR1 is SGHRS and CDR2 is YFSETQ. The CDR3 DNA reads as TGCGCCAGCAGCCCGAACTGGGGACAGAGGGGACAGACCCAGTACTTC. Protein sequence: CASSPNWGQRGQTQYF.

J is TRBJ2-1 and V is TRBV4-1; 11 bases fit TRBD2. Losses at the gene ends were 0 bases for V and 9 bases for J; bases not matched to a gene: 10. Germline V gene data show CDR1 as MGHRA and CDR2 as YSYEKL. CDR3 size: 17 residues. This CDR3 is CASSQEVLAGVLVEQFF. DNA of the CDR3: TGCGCCAGCAGCCAAGAGGTACTAGCGGGAGTGTTGGTTGAGCAGTTCTTC.

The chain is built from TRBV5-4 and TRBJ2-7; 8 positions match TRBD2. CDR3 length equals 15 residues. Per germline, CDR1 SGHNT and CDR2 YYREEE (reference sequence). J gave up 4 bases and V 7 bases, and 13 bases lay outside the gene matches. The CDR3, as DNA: TGTGCCAGCTGGACAACTAGCGGTGATACTTACGAGCAGTACTTC. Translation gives CASWTTSGDTYEQYF.

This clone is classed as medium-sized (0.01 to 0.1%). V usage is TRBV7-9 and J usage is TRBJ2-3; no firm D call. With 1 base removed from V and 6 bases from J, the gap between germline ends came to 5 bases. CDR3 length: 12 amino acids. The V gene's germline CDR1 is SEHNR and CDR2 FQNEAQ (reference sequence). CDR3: CASSLVGDTQYF. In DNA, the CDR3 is TGTGCCAGCAGCTTAGTCGGGGATACGCAGTATTTT.

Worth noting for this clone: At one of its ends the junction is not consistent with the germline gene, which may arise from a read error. CDR3: CASSQYRGYGQYF. The DNA of the CDR3 is TGTGCCAGCAGCCAGTACAGGGGTTACGGGCAGTACTTC. The genes are TRBV14 and TRBJ2-7; 7 bases map to TRBD1. Germline CDR1 is SGHDN and CDR2 is FVKESK. The CDR3 is made up of 13 amino acids. Drawing the rest from reference TRBV14 and TRBJ2-7, the complete variable domain is EAGVTQFPSHSVIEKGQTVTLRCDPISGHDNLYWYRRVMGKEIKFLLHFVKESKQDESGMPNNRFLAERTGGTYSTLKVQPAELEDSGVYFCASSQYRGYGQYFGPGTRLTVT.

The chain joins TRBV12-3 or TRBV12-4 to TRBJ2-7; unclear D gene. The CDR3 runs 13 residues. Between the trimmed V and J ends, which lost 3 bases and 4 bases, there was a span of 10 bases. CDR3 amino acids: CASSLNSRYEQYF. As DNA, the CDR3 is TGTGCCAGCAGTTTGAACAGCCGGTACGAGCAGTACTTC.

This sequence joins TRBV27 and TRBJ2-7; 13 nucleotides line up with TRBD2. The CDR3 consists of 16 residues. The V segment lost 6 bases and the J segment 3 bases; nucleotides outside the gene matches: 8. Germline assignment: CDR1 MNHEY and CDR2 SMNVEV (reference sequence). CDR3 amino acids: CASSIGLAGAFYEQYF. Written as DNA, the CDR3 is TGTGCCAGCAGCATTGGACTAGCGGGGGCCTTCTACGAGCAGTACTTC.

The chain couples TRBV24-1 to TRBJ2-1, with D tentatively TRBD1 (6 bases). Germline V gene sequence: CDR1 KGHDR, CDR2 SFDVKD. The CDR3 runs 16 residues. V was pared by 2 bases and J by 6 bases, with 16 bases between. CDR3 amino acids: CATSDWGQGWRNEQFF. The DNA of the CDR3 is TGTGCCACCAGTGATTGGGGGCAGGGGTGGCGCAATGAGCAGTTCTTC.

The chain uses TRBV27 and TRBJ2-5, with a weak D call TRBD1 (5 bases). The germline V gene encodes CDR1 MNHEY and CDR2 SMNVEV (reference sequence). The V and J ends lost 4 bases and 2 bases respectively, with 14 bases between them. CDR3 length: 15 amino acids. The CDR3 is CASSSPTDLQETQYF. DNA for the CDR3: TGTGCCAGCAGTTCCCCGACAGATCTTCAAGAGACCCAGTACTTC.

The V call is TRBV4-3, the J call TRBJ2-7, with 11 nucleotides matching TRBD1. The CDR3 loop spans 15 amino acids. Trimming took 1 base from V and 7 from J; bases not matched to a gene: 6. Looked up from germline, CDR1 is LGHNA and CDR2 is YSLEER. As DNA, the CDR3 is TGCGCCAGCAGCCAAGTCGGGACAGGGGGATGGGAGCAGTACTTC. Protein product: CASSQVGTGGWEQYF.

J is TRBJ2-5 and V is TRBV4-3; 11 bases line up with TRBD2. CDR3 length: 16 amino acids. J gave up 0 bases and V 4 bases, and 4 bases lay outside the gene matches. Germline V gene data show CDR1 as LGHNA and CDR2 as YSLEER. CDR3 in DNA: TGCGCCAGCAGCCCAAAGGGACTAGCGGACCAAGAGACCCAGTACTTC. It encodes CASSPKGLADQETQYF.

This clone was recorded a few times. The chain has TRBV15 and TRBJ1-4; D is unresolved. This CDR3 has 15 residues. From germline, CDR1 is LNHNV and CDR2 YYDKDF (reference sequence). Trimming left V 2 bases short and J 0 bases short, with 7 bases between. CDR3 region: CATSRRSPTNEKLFF. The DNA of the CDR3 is TGTGCCACCAGCAGACGGTCCCCAACTAATGAAAAACTGTTTTTT.

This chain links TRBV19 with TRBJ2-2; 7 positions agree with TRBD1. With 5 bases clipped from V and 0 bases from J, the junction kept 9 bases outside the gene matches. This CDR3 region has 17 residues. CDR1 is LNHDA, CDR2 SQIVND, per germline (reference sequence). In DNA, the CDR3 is TGTGCCAGTAGTCCTACCCGACAGGGTTCGAACACCGGGGAGCTGTTTTTT. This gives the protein CASSPTRQGSNTGELFF.

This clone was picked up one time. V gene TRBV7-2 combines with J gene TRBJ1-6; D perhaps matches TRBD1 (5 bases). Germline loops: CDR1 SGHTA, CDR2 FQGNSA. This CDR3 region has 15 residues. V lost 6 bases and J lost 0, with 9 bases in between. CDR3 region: CASREGSSYNSPLHF. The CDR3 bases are TGTGCCAGCAGGGAGGGGAGCTCCTATAATTCACCCCTCCACTTT.

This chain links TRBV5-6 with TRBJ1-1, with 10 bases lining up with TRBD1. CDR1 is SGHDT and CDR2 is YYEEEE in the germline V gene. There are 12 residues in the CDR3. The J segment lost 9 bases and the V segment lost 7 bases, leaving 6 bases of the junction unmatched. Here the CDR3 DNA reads TGTGCCAGCGGGACAGGGGCCTCCAAAGCTTTCTTT. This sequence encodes CASGTGASKAFF. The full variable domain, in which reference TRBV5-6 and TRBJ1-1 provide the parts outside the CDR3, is DAGVTQSPTHLIKTRGQQVTLRCSPKSGHDTVSWYQQALGQGPQFIFQYYEEEERQRGNFPDRFSGHQFPNYSSELNVNALLLGDSALYLCASGTGASKAFFGQGTRLTVV.

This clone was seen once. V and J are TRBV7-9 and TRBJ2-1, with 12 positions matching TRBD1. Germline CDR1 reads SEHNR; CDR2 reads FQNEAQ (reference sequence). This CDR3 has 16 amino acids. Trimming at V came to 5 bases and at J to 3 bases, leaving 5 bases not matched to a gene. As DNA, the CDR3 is TGTGCCAGCAGCAGGGACAGGGGGCTTTACTACAATGAGCAGTTCTTC. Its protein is CASSRDRGLYYNEQFF.